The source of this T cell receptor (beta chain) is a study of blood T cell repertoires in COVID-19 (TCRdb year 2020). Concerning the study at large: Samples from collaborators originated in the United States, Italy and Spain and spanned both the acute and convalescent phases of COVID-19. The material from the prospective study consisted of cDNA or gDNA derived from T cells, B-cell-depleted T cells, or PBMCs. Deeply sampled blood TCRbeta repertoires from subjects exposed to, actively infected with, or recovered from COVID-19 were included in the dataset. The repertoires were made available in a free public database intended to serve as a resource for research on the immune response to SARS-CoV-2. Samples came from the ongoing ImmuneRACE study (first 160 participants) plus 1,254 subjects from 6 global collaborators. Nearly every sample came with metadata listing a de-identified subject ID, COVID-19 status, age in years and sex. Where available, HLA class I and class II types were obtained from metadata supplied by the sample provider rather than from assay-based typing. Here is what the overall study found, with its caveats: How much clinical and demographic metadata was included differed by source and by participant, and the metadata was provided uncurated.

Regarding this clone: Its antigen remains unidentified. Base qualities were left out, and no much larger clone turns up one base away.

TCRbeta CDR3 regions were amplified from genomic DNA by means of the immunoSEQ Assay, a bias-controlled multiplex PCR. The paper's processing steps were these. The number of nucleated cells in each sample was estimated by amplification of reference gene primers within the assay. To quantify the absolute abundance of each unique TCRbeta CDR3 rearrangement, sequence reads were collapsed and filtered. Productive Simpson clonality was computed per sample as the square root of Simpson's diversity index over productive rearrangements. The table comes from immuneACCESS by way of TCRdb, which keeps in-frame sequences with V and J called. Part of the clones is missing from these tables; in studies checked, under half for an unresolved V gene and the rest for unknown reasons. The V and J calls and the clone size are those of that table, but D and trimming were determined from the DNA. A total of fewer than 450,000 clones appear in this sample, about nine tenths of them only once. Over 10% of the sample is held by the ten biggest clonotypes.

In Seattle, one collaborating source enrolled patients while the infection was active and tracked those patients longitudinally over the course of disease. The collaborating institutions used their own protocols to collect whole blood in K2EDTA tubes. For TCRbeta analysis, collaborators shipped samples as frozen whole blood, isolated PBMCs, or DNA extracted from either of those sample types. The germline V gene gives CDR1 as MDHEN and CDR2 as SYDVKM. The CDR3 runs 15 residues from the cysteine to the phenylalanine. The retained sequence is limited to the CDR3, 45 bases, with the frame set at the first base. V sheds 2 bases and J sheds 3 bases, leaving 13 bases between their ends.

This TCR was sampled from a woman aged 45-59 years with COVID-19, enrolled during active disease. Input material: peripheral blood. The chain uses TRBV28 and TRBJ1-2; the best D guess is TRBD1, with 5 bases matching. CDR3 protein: CASSLPGGVDYGYTF. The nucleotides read TGTGCCAGCAGTTTACCCGGAGGGGTGGACTATGGCTACACCTTC.